This TCR beta chain was captured by sequencing in a study of blood T cell repertoires in COVID-19. About the research overall: The United States, Italy and Spain were the sources of the acute and convalescent COVID-19 samples. T cells, B-cell-depleted T cells, or PBMCs supplied cDNA or gDNA.

This clone has just one count. CDR1 is MDHEN and CDR2 is SYDVKM in the germline V gene. Between the trimmed V and J ends, which lost 2 bases and 8 bases, there was a span of 10 bases. This CDR3 is built from 14 residues. Per the study methods: Reference gene primer amplification yielded estimated nucleated cell counts. Here immunoSEQ multiplex PCR was the method, and the copy in TCRdb shows in-frame clones only, minus some. That table gives V, J and clone size, and the DNA gave D and trimming. The data show 30,000 or so clones, about 90% seen once. This receptor was identified in a human donor in a cohort sampled during active COVID-19. The specimen was peripheral blood. The chain couples TRBV28 to TRBJ1-6, with D uncertain. CDR3 nucleotides: TGTGCCAGCAGTTTAAACCCAAGCCATTCACCCCTCCACTTT. It encodes CASSLNPSHSPLHF.